The rows below give T cell receptor beta chains drawn from one sample of a study of blood T cell repertoires in COVID-19. Clones were read by immunoSEQ multiplex PCR, and TCRdb kept only the in-frame ones, dropping some. Of about 36,000 clones in the sample, roughly 77% are singletons; the top ten hold roughly 40%. Sequenced input: peripheral blood. The receptors come from a human donor in a cohort sampled during active or convalescent COVID-19. The donor label of this sample is uncertain. The CDR3 runs from the conserved cysteine through the conserved F or W. A D gene is named only where the DNA matches it firmly. Expanded clones get a size class; other rows say once, few or many, or leave the size out.

D gene,V gene,clone size,J gene,CDR3 protein,CDR3 DNA
-,TRBV2,few,TRBJ1-5,CASSQEDSYSNQPQHF,TGTGCCAGCAGTCAGGAGGACAGTTATAGCAATCAGCCCCAGCATTTT
-,TRBV5-1,many,TRBJ1-3,CASSSGSGGNTIYF,TGCGCCAGCAGCTCAGGGTCGGGCGGAAACACCATATATTTT
-,TRBV19,-,TRBJ2-1,CASSNFYFEQFF,TGTGCCAGTAGTAACTTTTACTTTGAGCAGTTCTTC
-,TRBV5-1,-,TRBJ1-1,CASSHGTGRTEAFF,TGCGCCAGCAGCCACGGGACGGGGAGGACTGAAGCTTTCTTT
-,TRBV6-5,-,TRBJ1-3,CASSPRGGIGNTIYF,TGTGCCAGCAGCCCCCGGGGGGGGATCGGAAACACCATATATTTT
-,TRBV5-6,-,TRBJ2-2,CASSAVDSGELFF,TGTGCCAGCAGCGCGGTGGACTCCGGGGAGCTGTTTTTT
TRBD1,TRBV9,-,TRBJ1-6,CASSAGTESSYNSPLHF,TGTGCCAGCAGCGCCGGGACAGAAAGCTCCTATAATTCACCCCTCCACTTT
TRBD2,TRBV9,once,TRBJ2-5,CASSVGRASGTSQETQYF,TGTGCCAGCAGCGTAGGTAGGGCTAGCGGGACCTCCCAAGAGACCCAGTACTTC
TRBD2,TRBV5-5,-,TRBJ2-7,CASSPGLAGPYEQYF,TGTGCCAGCAGCCCGGGACTAGCGGGGCCCTACGAGCAGTACTTC
TRBD1,TRBV19,-,TRBJ1-2,CASSIGQGAYGYTF,TGTGCCAGTAGTATAGGCCAGGGGGCGTATGGCTACACCTTC
TRBD2,TRBV5-1,once,TRBJ2-1,CASRRREGSNEQFF,TGCGCCAGCCGTAGGCGGGAGGGAAGTAATGAGCAGTTCTTC
-,TRBV18,few,TRBJ1-5,CASSPGQRFDQPQHF,TGTGCCAGCTCACCGGGGCAGAGATTCGATCAGCCCCAGCATTTT
-,TRBV20-1,-,TRBJ1-1,CSAPSFTEAFF,TGCAGTGCCCCGTCTTTCACTGAAGCTTTCTTT
-,TRBV24-1,-,TRBJ2-1,CATSETVNNEQFF,TGTGCCACCAGTGAGACAGTAAACAATGAGCAGTTCTTC
TRBD1,TRBV27,-,TRBJ1-2,CASSPQGRDYGYTF,TGTGCCAGCAGTCCACAGGGGCGGGACTATGGCTACACCTTC
TRBD2,TRBV19,few,TRBJ2-1,CASIGTSGNNEQFF,TGTGCCTCGATCGGGACTAGCGGCAACAATGAGCAGTTCTTC
-,TRBV9,-,TRBJ2-5,CASSFREGEETQYF,TGTGCCAGCAGTTTCAGGGAAGGGGAAGAGACCCAGTACTTC
-,TRBV4-3,-,TRBJ2-3,CASSQGWETWEQDTQYF,TGCGCCAGCAGCCAAGGCTGGGAAACGTGGGAGCAAGATACGCAGTATTTT
-,TRBV27,-,TRBJ1-1,CASRPGGHRTEAFF,TGTGCCAGCCGTCCGGGGGGGCACAGGACTGAAGCTTTCTTT
-,TRBV7-2,-,TRBJ1-2,CASSFGGMEGANYGYTF,TGTGCCAGCAGCTTTGGGGGGATGGAAGGAGCTAACTATGGCTACACCTTC
TRBD1,TRBV24-1,-,TRBJ1-2,CATSEGTGRIYGYTF,TGTGCCACCAGTGAGGGGACAGGCCGGATCTATGGCTACACCTTC
-,TRBV30,-,TRBJ1-4,CAWSPGPTNEKLFF,TGTGCCTGGAGCCCAGGGCCAACTAATGAAAAACTGTTTTTT
TRBD1,TRBV24-1,few,TRBJ2-5,CATRRGPQETQYF,TGTGCCACCAGAAGGGGGCCACAAGAGACCCAGTACTTC
-,TRBV5-1,-,TRBJ1-3,CASSLESGVGNTIYF,TGCGCCAGCAGCTTGGAGTCAGGGGTTGGAAACACCATATATTTT
TRBD2,TRBV9,-,TRBJ2-1,CASSPTLRLASSEQFF,TGTGCCAGCAGCCCTACCTTGAGACTAGCGTCTAGTGAGCAGTTCTTC
-,TRBV4-3,once,TRBJ2-3,CASSQDFASTDTQYF,TGCGCCAGCAGCCAAGATTTCGCGTCCACAGATACGCAGTATTTT
-,TRBV18,-,TRBJ1-4,CASSPLGGNEKLFF,TGTGCCAGCTCACCCCTTGGGGGGAATGAAAAACTGTTTTTT
TRBD1,TRBV5-1,-,TRBJ2-2,CASSWTGGNTGELFF,TGCGCCAGCAGCTGGACAGGGGGCAACACCGGGGAGCTGTTTTTT
-,TRBV11-2,-,TRBJ2-1,CASSILGDSYNEQFF,TGTGCCAGCAGTATTCTCGGGGACTCCTACAATGAGCAGTTCTTC
TRBD2,TRBV30,-,TRBJ2-7,CAWRAGLAGVGEQYF,TGTGCCTGGAGAGCGGGACTAGCGGGAGTAGGGGAGCAGTACTTC
TRBD2,TRBV28,-,TRBJ2-2,CASSPAPTSGRDHGELFF,TGTGCCAGCAGTCCCGCGCCTACTAGCGGGAGGGATCACGGGGAGCTGTTTTTT
-,TRBV27,-,TRBJ2-7,CASSLSSGAAYEQYF,TGTGCCAGCAGTCTATCGAGTGGGGCGGCCTACGAGCAGTACTTC
TRBD1,TRBV5-1,-,TRBJ1-6,CASSEGAQNSPLHF,TGCGCCAGCAGCGAGGGGGCCCAGAATTCACCCCTCCACTTT
TRBD1,TRBV7-2,-,TRBJ1-3,CASSLNRGSNTIYF,TGTGCCAGCAGCTTAAACAGGGGTAGCAACACCATATATTTT
-,TRBV7-3,-,TRBJ2-1,CASRPSGGSYNEQFF,TGTGCCAGCAGGCCCTCTGGCGGTTCCTACAATGAGCAGTTCTTC
-,TRBV6-5,-,TRBJ1-2,CAAREGYGYTF,TGTGCCGCGAGGGAGGGCTATGGCTACACCTTC
TRBD2,TRBV25-1,-,TRBJ2-3,CASSESLAGVDTQYF,TGTGCCAGCAGTGAATCCCTAGCGGGAGTAGATACGCAGTATTTT
TRBD2,TRBV28,-,TRBJ2-3,CASGTSDTDTQYF,TGTGCCAGCGGTACTAGCGACACAGATACGCAGTATTTT
TRBD1,TRBV11-3,-,TRBJ1-1,CASSTQTGTLSEAFF,TGTGCCAGCAGCACGCAGACAGGGACTCTCTCTGAAGCTTTCTTT
-,TRBV7-6,few,TRBJ2-2,CASSLSGTGELFF,TGTGCCAGCAGCTTAAGCGGGACCGGGGAGCTGTTTTTT
-,TRBV5-8,many,TRBJ1-4,CASSRSRGPKTNEKLFF,TGTGCCAGCAGCCGGAGCAGGGGACCAAAGACTAATGAAAAACTGTTTTTT
TRBD1,TRBV19,-,TRBJ1-3,CASSGQLSGGNTIYF,TGTGCCAGCTCGGGACAGCTCTCCGGTGGAAACACCATATATTTT
-,TRBV10-2,-,TRBJ2-7,CASSEPGMIGEQYF,TGCGCCAGCAGTGAACCGGGAATGATCGGCGAGCAGTACTTC